Included here is one T cell receptor beta chain sequence, with context. Germline V gene data show CDR1 as MDHEN and CDR2 as SYDVKM. The CDR3 runs to 15 residues. The ends lost 8 bases at V and 8 bases at J; junction bases unmatched: 12. This record comes from a study of blood T cell repertoires in COVID-19. Sequencing used immunoSEQ multiplex PCR; TCRdb keeps in-frame clones, though not all of them. The table records a few hundred thousand clones, 84% of them present only once. The clonotype was recovered from a man aged 35-49 years who had recovered from COVID-19. What was sequenced was peripheral blood. The gene calls are TRBV28 and TRBJ1-2, with 12 bases lining up with TRBD1. CDR3 sequence (DNA): TGTGCCAGCGCTTCCGGGACAGGGGGCGCTTGGGGCTACACCTTC. Its protein product is CASASGTGGAWGYTF.